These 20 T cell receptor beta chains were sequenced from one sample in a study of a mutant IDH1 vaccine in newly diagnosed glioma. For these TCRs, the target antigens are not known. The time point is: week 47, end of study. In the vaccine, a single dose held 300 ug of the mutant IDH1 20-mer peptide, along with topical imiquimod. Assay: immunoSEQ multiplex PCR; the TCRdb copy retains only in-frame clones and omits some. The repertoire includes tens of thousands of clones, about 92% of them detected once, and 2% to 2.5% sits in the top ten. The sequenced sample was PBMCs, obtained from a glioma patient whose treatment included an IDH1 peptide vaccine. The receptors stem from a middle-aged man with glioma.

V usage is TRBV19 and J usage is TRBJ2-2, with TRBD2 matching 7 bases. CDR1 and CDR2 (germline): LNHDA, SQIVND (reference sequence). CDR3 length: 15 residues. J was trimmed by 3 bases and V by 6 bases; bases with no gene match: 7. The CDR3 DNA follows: TGTGCCAGTAGAACGGGAGGAGTCGACACCGGGGAGCTGTTTTTT. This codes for CASRTGGVDTGELFF.

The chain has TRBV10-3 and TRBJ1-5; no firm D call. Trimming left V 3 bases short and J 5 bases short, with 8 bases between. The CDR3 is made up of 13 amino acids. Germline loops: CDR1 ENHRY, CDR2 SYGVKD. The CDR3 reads CAISDEGDQPQHF. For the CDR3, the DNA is TGTGCCATCAGTGACGAGGGTGATCAGCCCCAGCATTTT.

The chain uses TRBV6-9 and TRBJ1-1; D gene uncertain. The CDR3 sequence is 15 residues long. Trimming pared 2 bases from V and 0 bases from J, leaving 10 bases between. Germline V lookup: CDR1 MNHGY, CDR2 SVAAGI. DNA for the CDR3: TGTGCCAGCAGTTATCGGGCAGACTTGAACACTGAAGCTTTCTTT. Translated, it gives CASSYRADLNTEAFF.

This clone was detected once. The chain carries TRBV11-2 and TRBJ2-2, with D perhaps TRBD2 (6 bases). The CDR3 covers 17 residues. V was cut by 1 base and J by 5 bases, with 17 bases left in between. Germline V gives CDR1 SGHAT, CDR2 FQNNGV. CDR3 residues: CASSLVSKGGSTGELFF. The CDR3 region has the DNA TGTGCCAGCAGCTTAGTATCGAAGGGAGGATCAACCGGGGAGCTGTTTTTT.

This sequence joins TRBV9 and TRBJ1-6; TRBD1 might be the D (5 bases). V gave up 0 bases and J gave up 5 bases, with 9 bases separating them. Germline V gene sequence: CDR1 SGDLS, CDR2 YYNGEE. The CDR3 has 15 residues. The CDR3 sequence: CASSVGAGNNSPLHF. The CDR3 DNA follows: TGTGCCAGCAGCGTAGGTGCAGGGAATAATTCACCCCTCCACTTT.

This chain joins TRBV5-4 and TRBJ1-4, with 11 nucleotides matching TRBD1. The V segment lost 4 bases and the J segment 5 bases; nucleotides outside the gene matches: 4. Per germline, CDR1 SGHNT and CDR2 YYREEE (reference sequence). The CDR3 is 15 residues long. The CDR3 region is CASSAGQGVNEKLFF. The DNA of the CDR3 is TGTGCCAGCAGCGCGGGACAGGGGGTAAATGAAAAACTGTTTTTT.

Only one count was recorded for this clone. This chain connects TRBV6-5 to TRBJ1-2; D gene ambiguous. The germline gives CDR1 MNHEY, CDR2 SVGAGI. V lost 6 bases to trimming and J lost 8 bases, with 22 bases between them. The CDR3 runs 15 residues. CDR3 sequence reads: CASRDDGLMGKGYTF. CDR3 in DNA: TGTGCCAGCAGAGATGACGGGCTGATGGGGAAGGGCTACACCTTC.

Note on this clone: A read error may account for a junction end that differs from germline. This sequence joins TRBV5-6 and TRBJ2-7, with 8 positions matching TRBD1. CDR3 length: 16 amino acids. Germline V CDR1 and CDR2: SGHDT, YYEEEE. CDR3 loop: CASSPDSGTGSHEQYF. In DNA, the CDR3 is TGTGCCAGCAGCCCGGACTCCGGGACAGGCTCCCACGAGCAGTACTTC.

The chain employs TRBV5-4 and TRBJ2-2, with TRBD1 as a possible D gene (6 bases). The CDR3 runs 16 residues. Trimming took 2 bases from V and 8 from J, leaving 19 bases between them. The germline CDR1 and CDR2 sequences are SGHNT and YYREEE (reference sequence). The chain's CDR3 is CASSFPGTRGWGELFF. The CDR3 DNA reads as TGTGCCAGCAGCTTCCCCGGGACAAGGGGTTGGGGGGAGCTGTTTTTT. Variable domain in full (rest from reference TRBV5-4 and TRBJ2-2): ETGVTQSPTHLIKTRGQQVTLRCSSQSGHNTVSWYQQALGQGPQFIFQYYREEENGRGNFPPRFSGLQFPNYSSELNVNALELDDSALYLCASSFPGTRGWGELFFGEGSRLTVL.

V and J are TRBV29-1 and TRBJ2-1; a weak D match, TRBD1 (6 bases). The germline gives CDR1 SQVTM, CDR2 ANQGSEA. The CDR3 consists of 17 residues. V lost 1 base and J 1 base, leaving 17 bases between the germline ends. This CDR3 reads CSVEGGTDRQSYNEQFF. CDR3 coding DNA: TGCAGCGTTGAAGGGGGGACCGACAGGCAGTCCTACAATGAGCAGTTCTTC.

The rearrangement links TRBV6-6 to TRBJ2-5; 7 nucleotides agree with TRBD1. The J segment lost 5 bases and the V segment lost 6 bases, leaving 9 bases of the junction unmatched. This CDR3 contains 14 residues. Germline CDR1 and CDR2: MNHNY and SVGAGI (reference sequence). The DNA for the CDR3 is TGTGCCAGCAGCCACCCCGGGACAGCGGAGACCCAGTACTTC. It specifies CASSHPGTAETQYF.

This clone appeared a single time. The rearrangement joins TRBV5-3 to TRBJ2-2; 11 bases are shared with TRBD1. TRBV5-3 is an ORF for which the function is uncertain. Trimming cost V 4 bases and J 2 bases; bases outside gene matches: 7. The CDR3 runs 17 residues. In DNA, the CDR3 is TGTGCCAGAAGCATACCGGACAGGGGGCCCAACACCGGGGAGCTGTTTTTT. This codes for CARSIPDRGPNTGELFF.

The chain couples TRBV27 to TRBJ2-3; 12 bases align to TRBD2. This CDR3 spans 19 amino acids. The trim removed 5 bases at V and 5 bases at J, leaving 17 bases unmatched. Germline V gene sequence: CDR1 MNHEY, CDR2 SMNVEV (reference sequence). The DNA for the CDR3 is TGTGCCAGCAGTCCACTCTTCCCTAGCGGGAGGGCCGATGGAGATACGCAGTATTTT. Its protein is CASSPLFPSGRADGDTQYF.

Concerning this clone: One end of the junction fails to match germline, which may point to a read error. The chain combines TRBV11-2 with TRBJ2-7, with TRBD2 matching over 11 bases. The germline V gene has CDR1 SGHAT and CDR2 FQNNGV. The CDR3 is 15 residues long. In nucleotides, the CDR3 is TGTGCCAGCACCTTAGCGGGAGGGCCCTCTTACGAGCAGTACTTC. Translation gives CASTLAGGPSYEQYF.

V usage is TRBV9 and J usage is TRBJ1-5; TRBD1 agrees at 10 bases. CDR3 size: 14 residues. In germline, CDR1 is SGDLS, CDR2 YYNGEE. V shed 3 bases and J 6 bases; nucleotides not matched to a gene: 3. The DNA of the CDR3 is TGTGCCAGCAGCGAGGGGACAGGGGCTCAGCCCCAGCATTTT. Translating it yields CASSEGTGAQPQHF.

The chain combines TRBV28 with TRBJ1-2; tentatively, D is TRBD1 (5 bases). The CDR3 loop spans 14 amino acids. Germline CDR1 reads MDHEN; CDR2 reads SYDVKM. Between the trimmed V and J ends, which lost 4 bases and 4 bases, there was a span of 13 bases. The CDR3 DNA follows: TGTGCCAGCAGTTCGGACACCCATAGCTATGGCTACACCTTC. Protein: CASSSDTHSYGYTF.

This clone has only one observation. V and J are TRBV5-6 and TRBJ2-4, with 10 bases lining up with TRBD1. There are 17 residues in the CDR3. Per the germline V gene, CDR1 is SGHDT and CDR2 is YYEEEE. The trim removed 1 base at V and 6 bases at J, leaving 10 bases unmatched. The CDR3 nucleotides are TGTGCCAGCAGCTTGCTTACAGGGGACAGGGGAAGAAACATTCAGTACTTC. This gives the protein CASSLLTGDRGRNIQYF.

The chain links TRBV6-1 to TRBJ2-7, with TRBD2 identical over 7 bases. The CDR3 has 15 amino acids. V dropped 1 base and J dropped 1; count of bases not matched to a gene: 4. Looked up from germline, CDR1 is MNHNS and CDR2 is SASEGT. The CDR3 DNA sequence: TGTGCCAGCAGTGAAGGAGTAGCGGGTTCCTACGAGCAGTACTTC. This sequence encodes CASSEGVAGSYEQYF.

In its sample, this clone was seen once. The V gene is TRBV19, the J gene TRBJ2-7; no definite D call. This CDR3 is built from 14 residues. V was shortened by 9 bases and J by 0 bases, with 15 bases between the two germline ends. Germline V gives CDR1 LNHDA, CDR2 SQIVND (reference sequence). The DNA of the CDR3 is TGTGCCAGCAGACCCTCCGGTGGCTCCTACGAGCAGTACTTC. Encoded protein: CASRPSGGSYEQYF.

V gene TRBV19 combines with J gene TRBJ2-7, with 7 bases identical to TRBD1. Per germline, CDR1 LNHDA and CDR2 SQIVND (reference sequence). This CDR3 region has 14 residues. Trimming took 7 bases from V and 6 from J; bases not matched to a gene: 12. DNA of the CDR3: TGTGCCAGTACCACGACAGGGATCGGAGGCGAGCAGTACTTC. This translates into CASTTTGIGGEQYF. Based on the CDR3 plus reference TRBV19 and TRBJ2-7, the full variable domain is DGGITQSPKYLFRKEGQNVTLSCEQNLNHDAMYWYRQDPGQGLRLIYYSQIVNDFQKGDIAEGYSVSREKKESFPLTVTSAQKNPTAFYLCASTTTGIGGEQYFGPGTRLTVT.